A selection of T cell receptor beta chains follows, all from one sample in a study of early T cells in non-severe SARS-CoV-2 infection. TCRdb analysed the 5' RACE reads with MiXCR anew, one entry per CDR3 protein. Seen here are about 85,000 distinct CDR3 sequences, approximately 14% observed once, and the top ten hold about 7.5%. The source material was whole blood. Every receptor here comes from an adult who was a healthcare worker with PCR-confirmed SARS-CoV-2 infection or an uninfected control (not recorded which). Each CDR3 is given with its conserved first and last residue. A D gene is named only where the DNA matches it firmly. Where a row states a size, it is once, few, many or the class of an expanded clone; other rows omit it.

d_call: NA
clone_size: NA
v_call: TRBV27
j_call: TRBJ1-4
cdr3_nt: TGTGCCAGCCGCCTCGGACAGCGCAATGAAAAACTGTTTTTT
cdr3_aa: CASRLGQRNEKLFF

d_call: NA
clone_size: NA
v_call: TRBV5-1
j_call: TRBJ1-6
cdr3_nt: TGCGCCAGCAGCCTCGGGACAAGCGATAATTCACCCCTCCACTTT
cdr3_aa: CASSLGTSDNSPLHF

d_call: NA
clone_size: few
v_call: TRBV28
j_call: TRBJ2-4
cdr3_nt: TGTGCCAGCAGTGGAGGGGACAAAAACATTCAGTACTTC
cdr3_aa: CASSGGDKNIQYF

d_call: NA
clone_size: many
v_call: TRBV7-9
j_call: TRBJ2-4
cdr3_nt: TGTGCCAGCAGCTTAGAAGACAGGATCTTAAGTCGTCTAGCCAAAAACATTCAGTACTTC
cdr3_aa: CASSLEDRILSRLAKNIQYF

d_call: TRBD1
clone_size: NA
v_call: TRBV18
j_call: TRBJ1-1
cdr3_nt: TGTGCCAGCTCACCGCTCGACAGGGGGCAGGACACTGAAGCTTTCTTT
cdr3_aa: CASSPLDRGQDTEAFF

d_call: NA
clone_size: many
v_call: TRBV29-1
j_call: TRBJ2-1
cdr3_nt: TGCAGCGTTGACCGGACAGCCTACAATGAGCAGTTCTTC
cdr3_aa: CSVDRTAYNEQFF

d_call: NA
clone_size: few
v_call: TRBV19
j_call: TRBJ1-5
cdr3_nt: TGTGCCAGTAGTCCCCGGCAGCTATCACCACATTTT
cdr3_aa: CASSPRQLSPHF

d_call: TRBD2
clone_size: few
v_call: TRBV4-2
j_call: TRBJ2-2
cdr3_nt: TGTGCCAGCAGCCAAGATCGAAGACTAGCGGCTACGAACACCGGGGAGCTGTTTTTT
cdr3_aa: CASSQDRRLAATNTGELFF

d_call: NA
clone_size: few
v_call: TRBV11-2
j_call: TRBJ2-1
cdr3_nt: TGTGCCAGCAGCCTAATATTGACCCCGTGGGGAAATGAGCAGTTCTTC
cdr3_aa: CASSLILTPWGNEQFF

d_call: TRBD2
clone_size: NA
v_call: TRBV3-1
j_call: TRBJ2-7
cdr3_nt: TGTGCCAGCAGCCGTACTAGCGGGAGAACCAACGAGCAGTACTTC
cdr3_aa: CASSRTSGRTNEQYF

d_call: TRBD1
clone_size: NA
v_call: TRBV7-9
j_call: TRBJ2-1
cdr3_nt: TGTGCCAGCAGCTTAGGGACAGGGGGCGCGCTTAATGAGCAGTTCTTC
cdr3_aa: CASSLGTGGALNEQFF

d_call: TRBD1
clone_size: NA
v_call: TRBV28
j_call: TRBJ1-1
cdr3_nt: TGTGCCAGCAGGCGACAGGGGAACACTGAAGCTTTCTTT
cdr3_aa: CASRRQGNTEAFF

d_call: TRBD2
clone_size: NA
v_call: TRBV11-2
j_call: TRBJ2-5
cdr3_nt: TGTGCCAGCGGCCTCGGACTAGCGGGATTCGCGGGGGAGACCCAGTACTTC
cdr3_aa: CASGLGLAGFAGETQYF

d_call: NA
clone_size: NA
v_call: TRBV28
j_call: TRBJ2-7
cdr3_nt: TGTGCCAGCGGACGGACAGATCAGTACTTC
cdr3_aa: CASGRTDQYF

d_call: NA
clone_size: few
v_call: TRBV12-3/TRBV12-4
j_call: TRBJ2-3
cdr3_nt: TGTGCCAGCAGCACCGGGAGCACAGATACGCAGTATTTT
cdr3_aa: CASSTGSTDTQYF

d_call: NA
clone_size: few
v_call: TRBV5-6
j_call: TRBJ1-2
cdr3_nt: TGTGCCAGCAGCTTGGCAGGTCGGGGCTATGGCTACACCTTC
cdr3_aa: CASSLAGRGYGYTF

d_call: TRBD2
clone_size: few
v_call: TRBV5-1
j_call: TRBJ2-1
cdr3_nt: TGCGCCAGCAGCCAAACTAGCGGGGGTTACAATGAGCAGTTCTTC
cdr3_aa: CASSQTSGGYNEQFF

d_call: NA
clone_size: many
v_call: TRBV12-5
j_call: TRBJ2-7
cdr3_nt: TGTGCTAGTGGACGCGAACCCTACGAGCAGTACTTC
cdr3_aa: CASGREPYEQYF

d_call: NA
clone_size: few
v_call: TRBV3-1
j_call: TRBJ1-2
cdr3_nt: TGTGCCAGCAGCCAAGATCCCAGTCTTGGCTACACCTTC
cdr3_aa: CASSQDPSLGYTF

d_call: NA
clone_size: NA
v_call: TRBV9
j_call: TRBJ2-7
cdr3_nt: TGTGCCAGCAGCGTAGGGCTCCCTCCTTCCTACGAGCAGTACTTC
cdr3_aa: CASSVGLPPSYEQYF

d_call: NA
clone_size: many
v_call: TRBV6-5
j_call: TRBJ1-1
cdr3_nt: TGTGCCAGCAGCCCTGGACAGATAGAAGCTTTCTTT
cdr3_aa: CASSPGQIEAFF

d_call: TRBD2
clone_size: few
v_call: TRBV3-1
j_call: TRBJ2-1
cdr3_nt: TGTGCCAGCAGCCAAGAGGGGCGGGAGAGGTACAATGAGCAGTTCTTC
cdr3_aa: CASSQEGRERYNEQFF

d_call: NA
clone_size: many
v_call: TRBV7-2
j_call: TRBJ1-1
cdr3_nt: TGTGCCAGCAGCTTAACCCCGAAGATGACCATGAACACTGAAGCTTTCTTT
cdr3_aa: CASSLTPKMTMNTEAFF

d_call: NA
clone_size: NA
v_call: TRBV12-3/TRBV12-4
j_call: TRBJ1-1
cdr3_nt: TGTGCCAGCAGTTTCGGGACAAGTGAAGCTTTCTTT
cdr3_aa: CASSFGTSEAFF

d_call: NA
clone_size: few
v_call: TRBV11-2
j_call: TRBJ2-4
cdr3_nt: TGTGCCAGCAGCCGTCCGGGAGACCTAGCCAAAAACATTCAGTACTTC
cdr3_aa: CASSRPGDLAKNIQYF

d_call: NA
clone_size: once
v_call: TRBV5-6
j_call: TRBJ1-5
cdr3_nt: TGTGCCAGCAGCTTGGAGGCACCTAGCAATCAGCCCCAGCATTTT
cdr3_aa: CASSLEAPSNQPQHF

d_call: TRBD1
clone_size: few
v_call: TRBV29-1
j_call: TRBJ2-7
cdr3_nt: TGCAGCGGTGGGACAGGTCAGCACGAGCAGTACTTC
cdr3_aa: CSGGTGQHEQYF

d_call: NA
clone_size: few
v_call: TRBV28
j_call: TRBJ1-1
cdr3_nt: TGTGCCAGCAGTTCCCCTATCGTGGAAGCTTTCTTT
cdr3_aa: CASSSPIVEAFF

d_call: NA
clone_size: many
v_call: TRBV19
j_call: TRBJ1-4
cdr3_nt: TGTGCCGCCAAAACACAGAATAATGAAAAACTGTTTTTT
cdr3_aa: CAAKTQNNEKLFF

d_call: NA
clone_size: NA
v_call: TRBV2
j_call: TRBJ2-7
cdr3_nt: TGTGCCAGCAGTGAAGCGCAGGGACAAACCTGGAGCTTGTGGGAGCAGTACTTC
cdr3_aa: CASSEAQGQTWSLWEQYF

d_call: NA
clone_size: many
v_call: TRBV9
j_call: TRBJ1-2
cdr3_nt: TGTGCCAGCAGCGGCGACAGGTCGTTCTATGGCTACACCTTC
cdr3_aa: CASSGDRSFYGYTF

d_call: TRBD1
clone_size: few
v_call: TRBV7-6
j_call: TRBJ2-7
cdr3_nt: TGTGCCAGCAGCCCACGGGACAGGGCGATCTACGAGCAGTACTTC
cdr3_aa: CASSPRDRAIYEQYF

d_call: TRBD1
clone_size: NA
v_call: TRBV5-1
j_call: TRBJ1-1
cdr3_nt: TGCGCCAGCAGCTTTTCGACAGGGGCCACTGAAGCTTTCTTT
cdr3_aa: CASSFSTGATEAFF

d_call: NA
clone_size: NA
v_call: TRBV7-9
j_call: TRBJ1-3
cdr3_nt: TGTGCCAGCAGCCGGACGGGCTCTGGAAACACCATATATTTT
cdr3_aa: CASSRTGSGNTIYF

d_call: TRBD2
clone_size: NA
v_call: TRBV2
j_call: TRBJ2-3
cdr3_nt: TGTGCCAGCAGTGCGGGACTAGCGGATTTCACAGATACGCAGTATTTT
cdr3_aa: CASSAGLADFTDTQYF

d_call: TRBD1
clone_size: NA
v_call: TRBV15
j_call: TRBJ1-2
cdr3_nt: TGTGCCACCAGCATGAGACAGGGAGGCTACACCTTC
cdr3_aa: CATSMRQGGYTF

d_call: TRBD2
clone_size: NA
v_call: TRBV12-5
j_call: TRBJ2-1
cdr3_nt: TGTGCTAGTGGTTTAGGGACTAGCGTACACAATGAGCAGTTCTTC
cdr3_aa: CASGLGTSVHNEQFF

d_call: NA
clone_size: few
v_call: TRBV5-1
j_call: TRBJ1-1
cdr3_nt: TGCGCCAGCAGCCCGTCCGCTTTGGACAGTCTTAGGTCTGAAGCTTTCTTT
cdr3_aa: CASSPSALDSLRSEAFF

d_call: NA
clone_size: NA
v_call: TRBV6-5
j_call: TRBJ1-5
cdr3_nt: TGTGCCAGCAGTTACAAAGGGGATCATAGCAATCAGCCCCAGCATTTT
cdr3_aa: CASSYKGDHSNQPQHF

d_call: NA
clone_size: NA
v_call: TRBV27
j_call: TRBJ1-2
cdr3_nt: TGTGCCAGCAGTTTGACACGTAGCTATGGCTACACCTTC
cdr3_aa: CASSLTRSYGYTF